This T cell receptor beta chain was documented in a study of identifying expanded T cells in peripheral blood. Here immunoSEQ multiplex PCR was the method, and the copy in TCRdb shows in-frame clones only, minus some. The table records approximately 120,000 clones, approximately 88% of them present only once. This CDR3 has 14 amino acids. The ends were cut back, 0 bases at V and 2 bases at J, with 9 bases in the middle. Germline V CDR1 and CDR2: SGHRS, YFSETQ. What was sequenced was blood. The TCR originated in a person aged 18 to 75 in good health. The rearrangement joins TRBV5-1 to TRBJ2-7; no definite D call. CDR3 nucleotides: TGCGCCAGCAGCTTGGGAGACCTTCCCTACGAGCAGTACTTC. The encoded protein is CASSLGDLPYEQYF.